These T cell receptor beta chains were read from a single sample in a study of blood T cell repertoires in COVID-19. Clones were sequenced by immunoSEQ multiplex PCR, and TCRdb holds only the in-frame ones, with some missing. The repertoire holds 80,000 to 100,000 clones, with around 90% as singletons. The sequenced sample consisted of peripheral blood. These receptors all stem from a human donor with active COVID-19. The donor label of this sample is uncertain. Each CDR3 is given with its conserved first and last residue. Each record gives: J gene, V gene, D gene, clone size, CDR3 protein, CDR3 DNA. A D gene is named only where the DNA matches it firmly. The size field is filled for only some rows; it gives once, few, many or a size class.

j_call: TRBJ1-2
v_call: TRBV3-1/TRBV3-2
d_call: TRBD1
clone_size: -
cdr3_aa: CASSHLSTGGAYGYTF
cdr3_nt: TGTGCCAGCAGCCATCTATCGACAGGGGGAGCCTATGGCTACACCTTC

j_call: TRBJ1-6
v_call: TRBV27
d_call: -
clone_size: -
cdr3_aa: CASARLQGNNSPLHF
cdr3_nt: TGTGCCAGCGCGAGACTACAGGGAAATAATTCACCCCTCCACTTT

j_call: TRBJ1-2
v_call: TRBV5-5
d_call: TRBD1
clone_size: -
cdr3_aa: CASSSFAGTGGEGYTF
cdr3_nt: TGTGCCAGCAGCTCATTTGCCGGGACAGGGGGCGAGGGCTACACCTTC

j_call: TRBJ2-1
v_call: TRBV12-3/TRBV12-4
d_call: -
clone_size: -
cdr3_aa: CASSLLRSNEQFF
cdr3_nt: TGTGCCAGCAGTTTGCTGAGGAGCAATGAGCAGTTCTTC

j_call: TRBJ2-1
v_call: TRBV6-1
d_call: TRBD1
clone_size: -
cdr3_aa: CASSEASGQPFNEQFF
cdr3_nt: TGTGCCAGCAGTGAAGCATCGGGACAGCCCTTCAATGAGCAGTTCTTC

j_call: TRBJ1-4
v_call: TRBV27
d_call: TRBD1
clone_size: -
cdr3_aa: CASSPGTGGLNEKLFF
cdr3_nt: TGTGCCAGCAGCCCCGGGACAGGGGGACTTAATGAAAAACTGTTTTTT

j_call: TRBJ1-6
v_call: TRBV7-2
d_call: -
clone_size: -
cdr3_aa: CASSLAGDSPLHF
cdr3_nt: TGTGCCAGCAGCTTAGCCGGGGATTCACCCCTCCACTTT

j_call: TRBJ1-2
v_call: TRBV14
d_call: -
clone_size: -
cdr3_aa: CASSQPQSRVMPPYYGYTF
cdr3_nt: TGTGCCAGCAGCCAACCCCAATCGCGGGTAATGCCCCCTTACTATGGCTACACCTTC

j_call: TRBJ2-5
v_call: TRBV15
d_call: -
clone_size: -
cdr3_aa: CATSRVGSSGQETQYF
cdr3_nt: TGTGCCACCAGCAGAGTTGGGTCCTCAGGCCAAGAGACCCAGTACTTC

j_call: TRBJ2-6
v_call: TRBV4-3
d_call: -
clone_size: -
cdr3_aa: CASSHIRVTGANVLTF
cdr3_nt: TGCGCCAGCAGCCACATCAGGGTGACGGGGGCCAACGTCCTGACTTTC

j_call: TRBJ1-2
v_call: TRBV12-3/TRBV12-4
d_call: -
clone_size: -
cdr3_aa: CASSLGGFYTF
cdr3_nt: TGTGCCAGCAGTTTAGGGGGCTTCTACACCTTC

j_call: TRBJ2-1
v_call: TRBV6-5
d_call: TRBD2
clone_size: once
cdr3_aa: CASTLESGGYNEQFF
cdr3_nt: TGTGCCAGCACCCTTGAGAGCGGGGGGTACAATGAGCAGTTCTTC

j_call: TRBJ2-7
v_call: TRBV5-4
d_call: -
clone_size: -
cdr3_aa: CASSLGAVSSYEQYF
cdr3_nt: TGTGCCAGCAGCTTGGGGGCCGTCAGCTCCTACGAGCAGTACTTC

j_call: TRBJ2-2
v_call: TRBV7-2
d_call: TRBD1
clone_size: -
cdr3_aa: CASSYGPGQGAGELFF
cdr3_nt: TGTGCCAGCAGTTACGGACCGGGACAGGGGGCCGGGGAGCTGTTTTTT

j_call: TRBJ2-5
v_call: TRBV9
d_call: TRBD2
clone_size: -
cdr3_aa: CASSVGAAGEETQYF
cdr3_nt: TGTGCCAGCAGCGTGGGAGCAGCGGGGGAGGAGACCCAGTACTTC

j_call: TRBJ1-5
v_call: TRBV5-1
d_call: -
clone_size: -
cdr3_aa: CASSLAGDDQPQHF
cdr3_nt: TGCGCCAGCAGCTTGGCAGGGGACGATCAGCCCCAGCATTTT

j_call: TRBJ2-1
v_call: TRBV4-2
d_call: TRBD1
clone_size: -
cdr3_aa: CASSQFVRIFARDRELIGNEQFF
cdr3_nt: TGTGCCAGCAGCCAATTCGTCAGGATCTTCGCCCGGGACAGGGAACTAATAGGGAATGAGCAGTTCTTC

j_call: TRBJ2-7
v_call: TRBV5-1
d_call: TRBD2
clone_size: -
cdr3_aa: CASSPGTSGDAGEQYF
cdr3_nt: TGCGCCAGCAGCCCCGGGACTAGCGGGGACGCCGGGGAGCAGTACTTC

j_call: TRBJ1-2
v_call: TRBV2
d_call: -
clone_size: -
cdr3_aa: CASSENGGGDGYTF
cdr3_nt: TGTGCCAGCAGTGAAAATGGTGGAGGGGATGGCTACACCTTC

j_call: TRBJ2-7
v_call: TRBV4-1
d_call: -
clone_size: -
cdr3_aa: CASSQGDLSSYEQYF
cdr3_nt: TGCGCCAGCAGCCAAGGGGACTTGAGCTCCTACGAGCAGTACTTC

j_call: TRBJ2-2
v_call: TRBV6-4
d_call: -
clone_size: -
cdr3_aa: CASSDSPGTGELFF
cdr3_nt: TGTGCCAGCAGTGACTCCCCAGGGACCGGGGAGCTGTTTTTT

j_call: TRBJ2-2
v_call: TRBV27
d_call: TRBD1
clone_size: -
cdr3_aa: CASSGTGIDTGELFF
cdr3_nt: TGTGCCAGCAGCGGGACAGGGATTGACACCGGGGAGCTGTTTTTT

j_call: TRBJ1-5
v_call: TRBV25-1
d_call: -
clone_size: -
cdr3_aa: CASSGAGRYQPQHF
cdr3_nt: TGTGCCAGCAGTGGAGCAGGGAGGTATCAGCCCCAGCATTTT

j_call: TRBJ1-2
v_call: TRBV5-1
d_call: -
clone_size: -
cdr3_aa: CASSLDVGRALAYGYTF
cdr3_nt: TGCGCCAGCAGCTTGGACGTGGGCAGAGCCCTTGCCTATGGCTACACCTTC

j_call: TRBJ1-3
v_call: TRBV4-1
d_call: -
clone_size: -
cdr3_aa: CASSHGGQRSSGNTIYF
cdr3_nt: TGCGCCAGCAGCCACGGAGGACAGCGCAGCTCTGGAAACACCATATATTTT

j_call: TRBJ1-1
v_call: TRBV19
d_call: TRBD1
clone_size: -
cdr3_aa: CASSMLPGGSLNTEAFF
cdr3_nt: TGTGCCAGTAGTATGCTCCCAGGGGGGTCTCTGAACACTGAAGCTTTCTTT

j_call: TRBJ2-3
v_call: TRBV24-1
d_call: TRBD1
clone_size: -
cdr3_aa: CATSDRQGQYF
cdr3_nt: TGTGCCACCAGTGACCGACAGGGACAGTATTTT

j_call: TRBJ2-5
v_call: TRBV27
d_call: -
clone_size: -
cdr3_aa: CASSSKQGQHQETQYF
cdr3_nt: TGTGCCAGCAGCTCAAAACAGGGACAACATCAAGAGACCCAGTACTTC

j_call: TRBJ2-1
v_call: TRBV3-1/TRBV3-2
d_call: -
clone_size: -
cdr3_aa: CASIGVRSNEQFF
cdr3_nt: TGTGCCAGTATCGGGGTCAGATCCAATGAGCAGTTCTTC

j_call: TRBJ2-3
v_call: TRBV18
d_call: -
clone_size: -
cdr3_aa: CASSLDLLHLGAQYF
cdr3_nt: TGTGCCAGCTCCCTTGACTTGTTGCACCTAGGGGCGCAGTATTTT

j_call: TRBJ1-2
v_call: TRBV2
d_call: -
clone_size: -
cdr3_aa: CASARDSGYGYTF
cdr3_nt: TGTGCCAGCGCCCGTGACAGCGGGTATGGCTACACCTTC

j_call: TRBJ2-7
v_call: TRBV6-2/TRBV6-3
d_call: TRBD2
clone_size: -
cdr3_aa: CASSYSPQLAGRGEQYF
cdr3_nt: TGTGCCAGCAGTTACTCCCCTCAACTAGCGGGGAGGGGCGAGCAGTACTTC

j_call: TRBJ1-2
v_call: TRBV4-2
d_call: TRBD1
clone_size: -
cdr3_aa: CASSPSKGAQAGYTF
cdr3_nt: TGTGCCAGCAGTCCAAGTAAGGGGGCGCAGGCTGGCTACACCTTC

j_call: TRBJ2-1
v_call: TRBV2
d_call: TRBD2
clone_size: -
cdr3_aa: CASSDPGGFYNEQFF
cdr3_nt: TGTGCCAGCAGTGACCCGGGGGGGTTCTACAATGAGCAGTTCTTC

j_call: TRBJ2-1
v_call: TRBV5-4
d_call: TRBD2
clone_size: once
cdr3_aa: CASSLSPAGGYNEQFF
cdr3_nt: TGTGCCAGCAGCTTGTCCCCGGCGGGGGGCTACAATGAGCAGTTCTTC

j_call: TRBJ2-3
v_call: TRBV19
d_call: TRBD1
clone_size: -
cdr3_aa: CASSTDRGQFTDTQYF
cdr3_nt: TGTGCCAGTAGTACCGACAGGGGGCAGTTCACAGATACGCAGTATTTT